This TCR beta chain originates from a study of cytomegalovirus exposure and HLA in healthy donors (dated by TCRdb to the late 2010s). For context, the study as a whole: In an earlier analysis of some 550 of the donors, around 300 Gb of sequence data and some 100 million unique TCR beta sequences from about 179 million T cells were reported. An early release that covered around 590 HLA-typed donors contained approximately 300 gigabases of sequencing data and roughly 84 million unique TCR sequences. Of the 398 genotyped donors, roughly 80% were placed in the genetic ancestry cluster associated with self-reported Caucasian donors. The aim of the study was to test whether cataloging public T cell receptors could identify signatures of past pathogen exposure. The study profiled the T cell repertoires of some 610 subjects by immunosequencing and related them to cytomegalovirus serostatus. A separate validation cohort of over a hundred different subjects was used in addition to the 666-subject first cohort. High-throughput TCR immunosequencing, statistical association of individual TCRs with disease status, and machine learning were combined to predict cytomegalovirus infection status. To study patterns of TCR occurrence, a later analysis re-analyzed previously published TCR beta repertoires from 650 to 750 donors and added high-resolution HLA genotyping. Rather than using new phenotypic data, the later analysis identified candidate immune exposures from TCR beta sequences and from how often those sequences occurred across donors. To decide whether each TCR beta V gene segment behaved as functional or pseudogenic, an earlier analysis of some 600 of the donors relied on high-throughput TCR beta sequencing. Donor age, sex, ethnicity and CMV serostatus were compiled together with the repertoire data. Genome-wide SNP genotypes for about 55% of the roughly 670 donors were used in a later genetic analysis, which treated that subset as a discovery cohort. Every repertoire in the discovery cohort had been generated on one and the same sequencing platform. Both class I and class II loci were covered by HLA typing, at four-digit resolution. Typing coverage varied by locus: roughly 620-640 donors for A, B, C, DRB1 and DQB1; approximately 520 for DQA1; about 590 for DPA1; roughly 450 for DPB1. Roughly 5 DR-DQ haplotypes were handled as single units for association and clustering because linkage in the cohort was strong. On average, about 200,000 unique TCR beta nucleotide sequences were sequenced per donor among fewer than 500 genotyped donors of the cohort, with roughly 18% of those sequences being non-productive.

V has 0 bases trimmed and J has 3 bases trimmed; junction bases matching no gene number 14. Spanning cysteine to phenylalanine, the CDR3 consists of 19 amino acids. Solely the CDR3 DNA is kept, with 57 bases framed from the first base. As encoded in the germline V gene, CDR1 is SGHTS while CDR2 is YDEGEE. The cohort comprised around 690 healthy bone marrow donors. All cohort members were sampled while nominally healthy, although unrecorded immune exposures were likely present. The donor tested CMV seronegative and was one of the 352 seronegative cohort members. Every donor gave a peripheral blood sample, and the peripheral blood mononuclear cells from that sample were used for TCR beta sequencing. The Qiagen DNeasy Blood Extraction Kit was used to extract genomic DNA from the blood cell samples. With respect to this clone: No cognate antigen has been identified for it. Per-nucleotide qualities are absent, and no much larger clonotype sits a single base away.

Study-wide findings and limitations: Immune exposure information for the cohort was limited to CMV serostatus. The sequencing pipeline was judged likely to have produced a cluster of highly shared sequence variants as a technical artifact. The study gave a list of about 160 TCR beta chains associated with cytomegalovirus. A later genetic analysis reported fewer N-insertions in productive TCRs among donors in an Asian-associated ancestry cluster than the roughly 690-donor mean. The earlier analysis of nearly 600 of the donors excluded roughly 17 rarely observed V segments, including chromosome 9 orphons, because counts were too low. It was suggested by the authors that the approach could potentially be generalized to other disease states and immunological phenotypes. In vitro tests confirmed that a few of the cytomegalovirus-associated TCR beta chains recognize cytomegalovirus antigens. The 87-base-pair reads could not distinguish some IMGT-functional V segments, including TRBV6-2 and TRBV6-3, so those segments were excluded. Cytomegalovirus status was reported to be diagnosed by the classifier with high specificity and sensitivity in both the original and validation cohorts. In a later analysis, HLA-associated TCR beta chains were found to be more clonally expanded and to have lower generation probabilities than equally common non-associated chains. Most TCR sequences were observed very rarely across donors, whereas some public TCRs were present in many individuals. A later analysis associated 16,951 TCR beta sequences with specific HLA alleles at a false discovery rate of 0.05. In a later analysis, TCR association rates were found to vary across HLA loci, with the most associated TCRs seen for DRB1 alleles and the fewest for HLA-C alleles. A further reported finding was that TCR beta sequences accurately predicted the HLA-A and HLA-B alleles for most subjects in the first cohort. In this cohort, only TCR beta chains were sequenced, and detectable features were limited by the absence of alpha or paired-chain data. Most CMV-associated TCR beta chains appeared to be HLA-restricted in a later analysis, and the HLA associations seemed to be driven largely by CMV exposure. An earlier analysis of around 540 of the donors showed that most TCR beta V segments appeared in productive rearrangements either about 87% or about 30% of the time, which broadly matched IMGT annotations. In a later analysis, several top co-occurrence clusters were reported to appear linked to parvovirus B19, influenza, CMV and Epstein-Barr virus. Because HLA typing was unavailable for some donors at each locus, only the typed subset was used in association tests. The presence/absence analyses assumed that sequencing depth was roughly uniform across donors, and that assumption may not be true. Correlated functional status among segregating V segments might be attributable to linkage disequilibrium, but an unknown experimental factor could not be ruled out. When HLA alleles, especially DR and DQ, strongly co-occurred, TCR associations were difficult to assign to individual alleles. An association between a missense DCLRE1C variant and V-gene and J-gene trimming of TCR beta chains was found in a later genetic analysis and replicated in an independent cohort.

Library construction relied on the immunoSEQ multiplex PCR assay. A mixture of 60 forward primers for TCR Vbeta segments and 13 reverse primers for TCR Jbeta segments was used in the multiplex PCR. The CDR3 region of rearranged TCR beta genes was amplified from genomic DNA with a multiplex PCR assay. The Illumina HiSeq System was used to sequence the amplified TCR beta libraries as 87-base-pair reads. Turning to the authors' computational methods: A later analysis counted tens of millions of unique TCR beta chains across the 670 or so repertoires, and about 10 million of these chains were shared by at least two donors. Raw reads were error-corrected and collapsed into unique sequences with a nearest-neighbor algorithm that merged closely related sequences to remove PCR and sequencing errors. To assign V, D and J gene segments, CDR3 sequences were aligned to IMGT reference sequences. Each retained sequence needed at least a six-nucleotide match to both a V gene segment and a J gene segment. A rearrangement was called productive if the CDR3 had no stop codons and remained in frame with V and J, and every other rearrangement was called non-productive. Following IMGT convention, CDR3 was defined as the stretch from the second conserved V-encoded cysteine to the conserved J-encoded phenylalanine. The earlier analysis of roughly 590 of the donors excluded any sequence lacking an unambiguous match to a single V gene segment. An earlier analysis of fewer than 750 of the donors called V segments functional above 56.7% productive rearrangements and segregating when the between-donor standard deviation exceeded 5%. To diagnose cytomegalovirus status from the catalog of TCR beta chain sequences, a statistical classification framework was built. A later analysis assigned V and J genes by comparing TCR nucleotide sequences with IMGT/GENE-DB human TR gene sequences. The TCRdist pipeline was used in a later analysis to assign CDR3 sequences and most-parsimonious VDJ recombination scenarios. In a later analysis, each TCR beta chain was defined by its CDR3 amino acid sequence together with its V-gene family, and reads without a unique V-gene family were excluded. To address suspected cross-contamination and a sequencing artifact, a later analysis removed over 500 highly shared, low-generation-probability nucleotide sequences. A later analysis calculated a clonal expansion index for each public chain from normalized within-repertoire ranks of inferred template counts. Generation probabilities in a later analysis came from a VDJ recombination model fitted to out-of-frame rearrangements, and those results were checked against IGoR. In a later analysis, TCR-TCR, TCR-HLA and TCR-CMV co-occurrence was scored with hypergeometric tests, and a repertoire-size bias correction was applied to TCR pairs. False discovery rates were estimated in a later analysis by permuting HLA or CMV assignments 20 times. In a later analysis, co-occurring TCRs were grouped using DBSCAN, with TCRdist sequence similarity added in when clustering inside HLA-allele-positive subsets. Co-occurrence clustering excluded repertoires with fewer than 30,000 or more than 120,000 public chains, plus five with anomalous nucleotide sharing. Here the immuneACCESS table is served through TCRdb, limited to in-frame sequences with V and J called. Missing clones are a known gap in these copies; in checked studies unresolved V genes cover under half, and the rest lacks a known reason. V, J and clone size reflect that table, while D and trimming were determined from the DNA. This sample lists 200,000 or so clones; 84% were detected once. Of the sample, approximately 0.25% falls within the top ten clones.

The receptor was derived from a boy younger than 18 in good health and CMV-seronegative. This chain is built from TRBV5-8 and TRBJ1-5, with 8 central nucleotides matching TRBD1. The sample comprised PBMCs. The CDR3 has the sequence CASSLEGQVLETPNQPQHF. The base sequence is TGTGCCAGCAGCTTGGAGGGACAGGTTTTGGAGACGCCCAATCAGCCCCAGCATTTT.